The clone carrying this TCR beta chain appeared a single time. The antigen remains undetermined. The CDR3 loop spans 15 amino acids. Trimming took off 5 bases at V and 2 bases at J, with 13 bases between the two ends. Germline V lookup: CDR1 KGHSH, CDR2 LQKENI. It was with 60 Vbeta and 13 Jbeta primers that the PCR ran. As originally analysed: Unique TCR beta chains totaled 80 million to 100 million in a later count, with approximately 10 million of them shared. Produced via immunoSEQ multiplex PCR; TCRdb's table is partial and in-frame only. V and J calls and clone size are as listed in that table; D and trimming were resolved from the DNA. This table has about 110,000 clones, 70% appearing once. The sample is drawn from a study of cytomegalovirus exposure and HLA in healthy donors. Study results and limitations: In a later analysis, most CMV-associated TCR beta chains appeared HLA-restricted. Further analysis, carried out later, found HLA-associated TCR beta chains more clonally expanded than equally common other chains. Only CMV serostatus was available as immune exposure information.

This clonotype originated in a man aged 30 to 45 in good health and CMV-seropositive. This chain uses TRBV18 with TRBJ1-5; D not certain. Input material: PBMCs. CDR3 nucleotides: TGTGCCAGCTCAATGAGGGAAGTGGGCAATCAGCCCCAGCATTTT. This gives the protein CASSMREVGNQPQHF.